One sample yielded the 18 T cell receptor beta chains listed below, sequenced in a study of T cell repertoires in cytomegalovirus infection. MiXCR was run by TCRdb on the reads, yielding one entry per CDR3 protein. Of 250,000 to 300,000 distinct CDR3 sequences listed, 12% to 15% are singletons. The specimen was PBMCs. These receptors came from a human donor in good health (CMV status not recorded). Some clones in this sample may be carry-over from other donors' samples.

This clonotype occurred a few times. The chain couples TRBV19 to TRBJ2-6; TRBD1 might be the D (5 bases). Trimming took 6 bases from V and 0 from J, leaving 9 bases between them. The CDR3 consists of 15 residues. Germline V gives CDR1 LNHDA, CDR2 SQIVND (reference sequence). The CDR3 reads CASSRQSSGANVLTF. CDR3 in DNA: TGTGCCAGTAGCCGACAGAGCTCTGGGGCCAACGTCCTGACTTTC.

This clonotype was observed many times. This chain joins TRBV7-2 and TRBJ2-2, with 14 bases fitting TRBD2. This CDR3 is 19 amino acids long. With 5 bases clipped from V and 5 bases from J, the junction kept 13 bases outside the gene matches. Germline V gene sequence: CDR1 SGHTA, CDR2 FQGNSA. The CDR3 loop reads CASSPTGLAGVGVTGELFF. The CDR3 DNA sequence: TGTGCCAGCAGCCCGACGGGACTAGCGGGAGTTGGCGTGACCGGGGAGCTGTTTTTT. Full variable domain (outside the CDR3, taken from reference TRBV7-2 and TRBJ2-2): GAGVSQSPSNKVTEKGKDVELRCDPISGHTALYWYRQSLGQGLEFLIYFQGNSAPDKSGLPSDRFSAERTGGSVSTLTIQRTQQEDSAVYLCASSPTGLAGVGVTGELFFGEGSRLTVL.

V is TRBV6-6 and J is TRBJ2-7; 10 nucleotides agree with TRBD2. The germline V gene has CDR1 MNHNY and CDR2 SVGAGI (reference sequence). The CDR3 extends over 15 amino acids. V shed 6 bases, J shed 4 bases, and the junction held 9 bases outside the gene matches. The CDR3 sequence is CASRDVAGGIYEQYF. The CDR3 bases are TGTGCCAGCAGGGACGTAGCGGGGGGTATATACGAGCAGTACTTC.

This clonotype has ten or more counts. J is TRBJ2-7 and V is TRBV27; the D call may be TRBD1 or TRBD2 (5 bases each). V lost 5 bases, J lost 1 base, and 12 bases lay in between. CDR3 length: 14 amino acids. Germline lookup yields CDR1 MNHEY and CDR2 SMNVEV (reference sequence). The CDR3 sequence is CASSTRDGSYEQYF. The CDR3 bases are TGTGCCAGCAGTACACGGGACGGATCCTACGAGCAGTACTTC.

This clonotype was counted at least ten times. For the CDR3, the DNA is TGTGCCAGCAGCTTACAGACAGGGGCGGGCTACGAGCAGTACTTC. This sequence encodes CASSLQTGAGYEQYF. The chain links TRBV7-9 to TRBJ2-7; 8 bases fit TRBD1. Losses at the gene ends were 2 bases for V and 3 bases for J; bases not matched to a gene: 6. The germline V gene has CDR1 SEHNR and CDR2 FQNEAQ (reference sequence). The CDR3 loop spans 15 amino acids. Using reference TRBV7-9 and TRBJ2-7 for the parts outside the CDR3, the full variable domain is DTGVSQNPRHKITKRGQNVTFRCDPISEHNRLYWYRQTLGQGPEFLTYFQNEAQLEKSRLLSDRFSAERPKGSFSTLEIQRTEQGDSAMYLCASSLQTGAGYEQYFGPGTRLTVT.

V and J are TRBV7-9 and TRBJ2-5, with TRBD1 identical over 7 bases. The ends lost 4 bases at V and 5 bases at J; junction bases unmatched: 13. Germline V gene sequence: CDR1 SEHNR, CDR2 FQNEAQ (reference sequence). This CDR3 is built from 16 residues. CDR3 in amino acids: CASSSINRGGLETQYF. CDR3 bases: TGTGCCAGCAGCTCCATAAACAGGGGCGGGTTGGAGACCCAGTACTTC.

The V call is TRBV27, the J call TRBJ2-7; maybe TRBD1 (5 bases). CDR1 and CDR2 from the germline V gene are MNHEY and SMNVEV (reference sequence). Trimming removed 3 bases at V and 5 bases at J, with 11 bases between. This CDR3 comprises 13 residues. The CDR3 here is CASSFLDTHEQYF. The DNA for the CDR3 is TGTGCCAGCAGTTTCTTGGACACCCACGAGCAGTACTTC.

CDR3 in amino acids: CASGVSGNYNEQFF. CDR3 bases: TGTGCTAGTGGCGTTAGCGGGAACTACAATGAGCAGTTCTTC. This chain uses TRBV12-5 with TRBJ2-1, with TRBD2 matching 8 bases. This CDR3 region has 14 residues. V was clipped by 6 bases and J by 3 bases; unmatched bases: 4. Germline V gene sequence: CDR1 LGHNT, CDR2 FRNRAP.

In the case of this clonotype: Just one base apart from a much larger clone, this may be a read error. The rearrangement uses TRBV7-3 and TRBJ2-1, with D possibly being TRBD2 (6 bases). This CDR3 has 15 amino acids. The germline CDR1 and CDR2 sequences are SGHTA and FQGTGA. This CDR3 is CASSYGGGSYDEQFF. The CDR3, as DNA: TGTGCCAGCAGCTATGGGGGAGGTTCCTACGATGAGCAGTTCTTC.

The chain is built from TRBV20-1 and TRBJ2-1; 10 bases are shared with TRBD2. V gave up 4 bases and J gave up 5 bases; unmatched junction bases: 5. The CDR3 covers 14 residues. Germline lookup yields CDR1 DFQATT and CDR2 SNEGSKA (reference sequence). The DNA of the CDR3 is TGCAGTGCTAAGCTAGCGGGGGCGGACAATGAGCAGTTCTTC. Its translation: CSAKLAGADNEQFF.

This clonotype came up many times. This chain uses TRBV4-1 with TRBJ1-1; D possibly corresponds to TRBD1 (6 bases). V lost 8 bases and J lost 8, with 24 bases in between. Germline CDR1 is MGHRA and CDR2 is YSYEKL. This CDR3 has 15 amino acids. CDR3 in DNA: TGCGCCAGCGCCTGGGGGCAGACGAATGGAGGCGAAGCTTTCTTT. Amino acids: CASAWGQTNGGEAFF.

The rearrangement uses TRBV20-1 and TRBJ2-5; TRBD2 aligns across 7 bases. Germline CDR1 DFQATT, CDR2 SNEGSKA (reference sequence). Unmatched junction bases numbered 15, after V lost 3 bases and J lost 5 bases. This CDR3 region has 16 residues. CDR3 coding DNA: TGCAGTGCTAGCTATTCCTCTCAGCGGGGAAGGGAGACCCAGTACTTC. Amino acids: CSASYSSQRGRETQYF.

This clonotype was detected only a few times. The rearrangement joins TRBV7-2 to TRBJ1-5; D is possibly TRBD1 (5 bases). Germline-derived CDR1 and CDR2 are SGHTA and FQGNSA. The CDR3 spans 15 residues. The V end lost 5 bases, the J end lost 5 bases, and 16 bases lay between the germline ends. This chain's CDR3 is CASSPVWGSYQPQHF. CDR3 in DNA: TGTGCCAGCAGCCCCGTTTGGGGGTCCTATCAGCCCCAGCATTTT.

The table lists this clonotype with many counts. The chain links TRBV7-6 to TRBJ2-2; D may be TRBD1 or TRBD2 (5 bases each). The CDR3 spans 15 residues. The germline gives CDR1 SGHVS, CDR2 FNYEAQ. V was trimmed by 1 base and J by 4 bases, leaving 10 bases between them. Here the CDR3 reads CASSLVEGSTGELFF. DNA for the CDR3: TGTGCCAGCAGCTTAGTTGAGGGGAGCACCGGGGAGCTGTTTTTT.

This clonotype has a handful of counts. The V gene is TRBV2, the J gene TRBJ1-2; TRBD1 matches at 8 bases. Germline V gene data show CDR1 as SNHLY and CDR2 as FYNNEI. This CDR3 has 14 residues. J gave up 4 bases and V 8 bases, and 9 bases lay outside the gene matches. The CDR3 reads CASRDRRVVYGYTF. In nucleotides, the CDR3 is TGTGCCAGCCGGGACAGGAGAGTGGTCTATGGCTACACCTTC.

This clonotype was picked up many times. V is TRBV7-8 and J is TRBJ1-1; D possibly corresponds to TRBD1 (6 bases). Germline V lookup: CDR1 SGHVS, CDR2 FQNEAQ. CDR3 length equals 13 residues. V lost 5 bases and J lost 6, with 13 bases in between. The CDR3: CASSGVGAPEAFF. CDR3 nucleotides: TGTGCCAGCAGCGGCGTGGGGGCCCCTGAAGCTTTCTTT.

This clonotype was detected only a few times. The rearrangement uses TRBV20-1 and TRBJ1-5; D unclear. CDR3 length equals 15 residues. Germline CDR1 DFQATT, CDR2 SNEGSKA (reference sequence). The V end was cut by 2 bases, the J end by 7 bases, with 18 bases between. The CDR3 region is CSARKNWGTGQPQHF. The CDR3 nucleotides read TGCAGTGCTAGAAAGAATTGGGGAACGGGACAGCCCCAGCATTTT.

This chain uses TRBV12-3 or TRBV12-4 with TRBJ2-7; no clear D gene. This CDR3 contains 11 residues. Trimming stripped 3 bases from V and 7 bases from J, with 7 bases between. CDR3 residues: CASSFGTEQYF. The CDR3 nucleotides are TGTGCCAGCAGTTTCGGAACTGAGCAGTACTTC.